This is a list of T cell receptor beta chains from one sample in a study of cytomegalovirus exposure and HLA in healthy donors. The table came from immunoSEQ multiplex PCR; TCRdb's copy has only in-frame clones and leaves some out. Its listing shows just over 200,000 clones. The sample comprised PBMCs. The source is a girl aged 2 to 10 in good health and CMV-seropositive. The CDR3 runs from the conserved cysteine through the conserved F or W. The D gene is left open where the match is weak.

J gene | V gene | D gene | CDR3 protein
TRBJ2-7 | TRBV29-1 | TRBD2 | CSVGGRQGIYEQYF
TRBJ1-1 | TRBV28 | NA | CASSFYRSNTEAFF
TRBJ1-4 | TRBV6-1 | NA | CASSERRLNEKLFF
TRBJ1-2 | TRBV5-1 | NA | CASSSRYGYTF
TRBJ2-7 | TRBV28 | TRBD1 | CASSDHQGVYEQYF
TRBJ2-7 | TRBV28 | NA | CASQGRDEQYF
TRBJ2-3 | TRBV27 | TRBD2 | CASSYHGTSGRTDTQYF
TRBJ1-4 | TRBV4-1 | TRBD1 | CASSPTGPNEKLFF
TRBJ2-1 | TRBV15 | NA | CATSRYNEQFF
NA | TRBV19 | TRBD2 | CASRVSGTLSYEQYF
TRBJ1-1 | TRBV29-1 | NA | CSVVKGVMSEAFF
TRBJ1-4 | TRBV27 | NA | CASSSGQSGEKLFF
TRBJ1-3 | TRBV19 | NA | CASSPRSSGNTIYF
TRBJ2-7 | TRBV19 | TRBD1 | CASSNQPGTGGENEQYF
TRBJ1-5 | TRBV28 | NA | CASSFEQGNQPQHF
TRBJ1-2 | TRBV28 | NA | CASRIGGDYGYTF
TRBJ2-6 | TRBV19 | NA | CASRQGTGANVLTF
TRBJ2-7 | TRBV2 | NA | CASSLEARTSYEQYF
TRBJ1-4 | TRBV28 | NA | CASSLRGQGNGPNEKLFF
TRBJ2-3 | TRBV5-1 | TRBD2 | CASRNGRGSDTQYF
TRBJ1-1 | TRBV5-1 | NA | CASSNREAVLNTEAFF
TRBJ1-1 | TRBV18 | NA | CASSGSEDTEAFF
TRBJ1-1 | TRBV6-5 | NA | CASSYSEGSTEAFF
TRBJ1-2 | TRBV11-2 | NA | CASSLLGGDYTF
TRBJ1-3 | TRBV15 | NA | CATSRQNRVGPGNTIYF
TRBJ2-7 | TRBV19 | TRBD2 | CASSMRLAGASYEQYF
TRBJ2-5 | TRBV9 | TRBD2 | CASSPQREWRETQYF
TRBJ2-3 | TRBV28 | TRBD2 | CASGKPGLVQYF
TRBJ2-5 | TRBV5-1 | TRBD2 | CASSLAPGGEETQYF
TRBJ1-1 | TRBV27 | TRBD1 | CASGQEITEAFF
TRBJ1-1 | TRBV5-1 | NA | CASIDLSGSTEAFF
TRBJ2-1 | TRBV9 | TRBD2 | CASSVDPLAGLSNEQFF
TRBJ2-7 | TRBV5-1 | NA | CASSLVMGTSSYEQYF
TRBJ1-5 | TRBV19 | NA | CASSRAGFNQPQHF
TRBJ1-2 | TRBV5-4 | TRBD1 | CASSRRDSLNYGYTF
NA | TRBV2 | NA | CASSDRGSRVNEQYF
TRBJ2-3 | TRBV10-1 | TRBD2 | CASSDRLAGHTDTQYF
TRBJ2-3 | TRBV19 | TRBD2 | CASTSGLNTQYF
TRBJ2-3 | TRBV27 | NA | CASSLSFGLTDTQYF
TRBJ2-2 | TRBV19 | TRBD2 | CASSPGLVAGELFF
TRBJ2-3 | TRBV28 | NA | CASTAAPRPDTQYF
TRBJ2-3 | TRBV7-8 | NA | CASSLPGGGRLIRTDTQYF
TRBJ2-5 | TRBV4-1 | TRBD1 | CASSQEDRGTKETQYF
TRBJ2-7 | TRBV27 | NA | CASTHGTIGNEQYF
TRBJ1-1 | TRBV19 | NA | CASSPQGGVNTEAFF
TRBJ1-2 | TRBV4-1 | TRBD1 | CASSQPGQGYGYTF
TRBJ1-2 | TRBV6-1 | TRBD1 | CASRDRQGPGYTF
TRBJ1-1 | TRBV19 | TRBD1 | CASTLGQVNTEAFF
TRBJ2-1 | TRBV9 | TRBD2 | CASSVDPSGRRSYNEQFF
TRBJ2-7 | TRBV27 | TRBD1 | CASSPLTGTGSHEQYF
TRBJ1-4 | TRBV5-5 | NA | CASSQGFVGEKLFF
TRBJ2-5 | TRBV6-5 | TRBD2 | CASSPWTSKGETQYF
TRBJ1-1 | TRBV6-1 | NA | CASSSRVREAFF
TRBJ2-3 | TRBV10-1 | NA | CASSAAGGADTQYF
TRBJ2-5 | TRBV5-1 | TRBD2 | CASSSGGDGETQYF